This TCR beta chain derives from a study of blood T cell repertoires in COVID-19. Germline V gene lookup returns CDR1 LGHDT and CDR2 YNNKEL (reference sequence). The length of the CDR3 is 15 residues. V lost 0 bases, J lost 5 bases, and 13 bases lay in between. Per the original data handling: Using reference gene primer amplification, nucleated cell counts were estimated. Here immunoSEQ multiplex PCR was the method, and the copy in TCRdb shows in-frame clones only, minus some. V and J calls and clone size follow that table, whereas D and trimming were derived from the DNA. The sample shows roughly 260,000 clones, about 89% of them seen only once.

The gene calls are TRBV3-1 (or the pseudogene TRBV3-2) and TRBJ2-5; a weak D match, TRBD2 (6 bases). The source material was peripheral blood. This TCR derives from a man aged 40-49 years who had recovered from COVID-19. For the CDR3, the DNA is TGTGCCAGCAGCCAAGAGGTACTAGCAGGCGAGACCCAGTACTTC. It translates to CASSQEVLAGETQYF.